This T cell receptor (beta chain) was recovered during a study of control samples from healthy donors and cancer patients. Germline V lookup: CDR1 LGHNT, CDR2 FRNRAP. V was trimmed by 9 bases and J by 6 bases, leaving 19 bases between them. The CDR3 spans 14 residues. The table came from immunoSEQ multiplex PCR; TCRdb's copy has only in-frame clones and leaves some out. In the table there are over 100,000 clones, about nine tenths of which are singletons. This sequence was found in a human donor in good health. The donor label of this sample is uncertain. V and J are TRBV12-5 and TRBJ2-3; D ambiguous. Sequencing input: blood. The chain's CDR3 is CASLVVGYRDTQYF. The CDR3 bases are TGTGCTAGCTTAGTGGTGGGATATCGGGATACGCAGTATTTT.